The 2 T cell receptor beta chains listed next were all sequenced from one sample in a study of cytomegalovirus exposure and HLA in healthy donors. PCR amplification relied on 60 Vbeta primers (plus 13 Jbeta primers). The repertoire was sequenced with immunoSEQ multiplex PCR; TCRdb's copy has only in-frame clones and lacks some. The table includes about 190,000 clones, roughly four fifths detected once. Sequencing was performed on PBMCs. The receptors originated from a woman aged 25-40 years in good health and CMV-seropositive.

The DNA for the CDR3 is TGTGCCTGGATTAGGGGGACTAGCGGGGGCGCGTTGACAGATACGCAGTATTTT. Encoded protein: CAWIRGTSGGALTDTQYF. This rearrangement joins TRBV30 to TRBJ2-3, with 14 bases identical to TRBD2. CDR1 GTSNPN and CDR2 SVGIG come from the germline V gene (reference sequence). The CDR3 runs 18 residues. Germline trimming cut 4 bases from V and 3 bases from J; bases unmatched to any gene: 12.

The V gene is TRBV2, the J gene TRBJ2-3, with D unclear. Looked up from germline, CDR1 is SNHLY and CDR2 is FYNNEI. The CDR3 consists of 14 residues. V lost 6 bases and J 0 bases, leaving 10 bases between the germline ends. CDR3 protein: CASSYSISTDTQYF. CDR3 sequence (DNA): TGTGCCAGCAGCTATAGTATAAGCACAGATACGCAGTATTTT.